This T cell receptor beta chain was captured by sequencing in a study of T-cell reconstitution after alpha-beta-depleted transplantation in children (dated by TCRdb to the mid-2010s). Study-wide context: Using TCR repertoire profiling, the study quantitatively followed how T-cell immune reconstitution unfolded in children after TCRalphabeta/CD19-depleted allogeneic hematopoietic cell transplantation. The paper's findings and limits, for the study overall: Apparently early alphabetaT-cell count recovery about two months after transplant reportedly relied on only several hundred rapidly expanded clones derived from non-depleted graft cells. In some patients, the high TCRbeta diversity seen at day 60 was put down to recipient T cells and intrathymic progenitors that had survived conditioning. Over subsequent months, a decline in hyperexpanded clone frequencies was noted, and after one year, T-cell counts and TCRbeta diversity were mostly ascribed to newly produced T cells.

For CDR1 and CDR2, the germline V gene lists LGHNA and YNFKEQ. The CDR3 runs 18 residues from the cysteine to the phenylalanine. The sequence is cut down to CDR3 DNA, 54 bases in frame from base 1. V and J are trimmed by 0 bases and 0 bases, and the gene matches miss 4 bases of the junction. Receptor libraries were prepared by PCR. Sequencing was performed on an Illumina HiSeq 2500. To normalize quantification of the TCRbeta repertoire, the TCR libraries were built with molecular barcoding that relied on unique molecular identifiers. TCRdb reprocessing: public reads trimmed at Q25 with fastp, clones called with MiXCR, in-frame beta chains kept. Identical CDR3 protein sequences are pooled into one entry, listed with their most common genes and DNA. The sample table holds roughly 350,000 distinct CDR3 sequences, of which 15% to 20% were seen once. The top ten clonotypes cover 35% to 50% of the sample.

The treatment or condition label, as the study defines it: allogeneic hematopoietic cell transplantation with graft depleted of TCRalphabeta T cells and CD19 B cells. TCRalphabeta/CD19-depleted allogeneic hematopoietic cell grafts were given to the transplant recipients, all of whom were children. To note about this clonotype: No cognate antigen has been identified for it. No base-level quality is on record; no much larger clone is a single base apart.

The chain is made from TRBV4-2 and TRBJ2-3; 12 of the junction bases match TRBD2. The sequence was obtained from a male patient under 10 years old who had a stem cell transplant for acute lymphoblastic leukemia, so the T cells may come from the graft donor. The sample here was PBMCs, mostly from graft donor cells, taken 360 days after TCRalphabeta/CD19-depleted stem cell transplant. The bases are TGTGCCAGCAGCCAAGATAGGCTAGCGGGAGGGAGCACAGATACGCAGTATTTT. It translates to CASSQDRLAGGSTDTQYF.